These T cell receptor beta chains were read from a single sample in a study of shared clonotypes between healthy human individuals. Assay used: immunoSEQ multiplex PCR; TCRdb lists only in-frame clones, some missing. The sample carries approximately 2.5 million clones, 80% to 95% recorded once. Input material: naive CD4+ T cells from PBMCs. The receptors derive from a man between 18 and 35 years old in good health. Some clones in this sample may be carry-over from other donors' samples. CDR3s include the opening cysteine and the closing phenylalanine or tryptophan. Each record gives: V gene, clone size, J gene, D gene, CDR3 length, CDR3 DNA, CDR3 protein. D genes are given only for firm matches. Clone size is given for some rows only: seen once, a few or many times, or a class if the clone is expanded.

V: TRBV28; size: .; J: TRBJ1-5; D: .; length: 16; DNA: TGTGCCAGCAGCCGAAGGGCTGGGGGGAGCAATCAGCCCCAGCATTTT; CDR3: CASSRRAGGSNQPQHF
V: TRBV4-2; size: .; J: TRBJ2-7; D: TRBD2; length: 16; DNA: TGTGCCAGCAGCCAACGGAGCGGGAGAGAGGCCTACGAGCAGTACTTC; CDR3: CASSQRSGREAYEQYF
V: TRBV5-1; size: .; J: TRBJ2-7; D: TRBD2; length: 14; DNA: TGCGCCAGCAGCACACTAGCGGGAAGCCACGAGCAGTACTTC; CDR3: CASSTLAGSHEQYF
V: TRBV18; size: .; J: TRBJ1-4; D: TRBD1; length: 16; DNA: TGTGCCAGCTCACAAGCACAGGGACAGCTTAATGAAAAACTGTTTTTT; CDR3: CASSQAQGQLNEKLFF
V: TRBV4-3; size: .; J: TRBJ1-2; D: .; length: 15; DNA: TGCGCCAGCAGCCAAGCGCTCGAGTATAACTATGGCTACACCTTC; CDR3: CASSQALEYNYGYTF
V: TRBV28; size: .; J: TRBJ2-7; D: .; length: 14; DNA: TGTGCCAGCAGGGGGGCGGGCAGGGCTCCCGAGCAGTACTTC; CDR3: CASRGAGRAPEQYF
V: TRBV6-5; size: .; J: TRBJ2-7; D: .; length: 12; DNA: TGTGCCAGCACGGGCGGGTCGGGAGAGCAGTACTTC; CDR3: CASTGGSGEQYF
V: TRBV6-5; size: .; J: TRBJ2-3; D: TRBD2; length: 14; DNA: TGTGCCAGCGGGACTTTAGCGGGAAAAGATACGCAGTATTTT; CDR3: CASGTLAGKDTQYF
V: TRBV7-5; size: .; J: TRBJ2-7; D: .; length: 19; DNA: TGTGCCAGAAGCCGACCGATGGGGCGCTGGGACAAACCGAAGCCCGAGCAGTACTTC; CDR3: CARSRPMGRWDKPKPEQYF
V: TRBV6-6; size: once; J: TRBJ2-5; D: .; length: 14; DNA: TGTGCCAGCAGGGACGAGGCCAGTCAAGAGACCCAGTACTTC; CDR3: CASRDEASQETQYF
V: TRBV25-1; size: .; J: TRBJ2-7; D: .; length: 14; DNA: TGTGCCAGCAGTGCGGGCGGCGGCTCCTACGAGCAGTACTTC; CDR3: CASSAGGGSYEQYF
V: TRBV4-3; size: .; J: TRBJ2-6; D: TRBD1; length: 16; DNA: TGCGCCAGCAGTCGAGGGACAGGGTACGGGGCCAACGTCCTGACTTTC; CDR3: CASSRGTGYGANVLTF
V: TRBV7-3; size: .; J: TRBJ2-3; D: .; length: 14; DNA: TGTGCCAGCAGCCTAGACATCCGCACAGATACGCAGTATTTT; CDR3: CASSLDIRTDTQYF
V: TRBV5-1; size: .; J: TRBJ2-3; D: TRBD2; length: 17; DNA: TGCGCCAGCAGCCCGGGGACTAGCGGGAGGACCGTGGATACGCAGTATTTT; CDR3: CASSPGTSGRTVDTQYF
V: TRBV5-1; size: .; J: TRBJ2-3; D: .; length: 14; DNA: TGCGCCAGCATGAAGGACCAGAACACAGATACGCAGTATTTT; CDR3: CASMKDQNTDTQYF
V: TRBV28; size: .; J: TRBJ1-5; D: .; length: 17; DNA: TGTGCCAGCAGAAAGGGAGGGGCGGAAGATAGCAATCAGCCCCAGCATTTT; CDR3: CASRKGGAEDSNQPQHF
V: TRBV11-2; size: .; J: TRBJ1-1; D: .; length: 10; DNA: TGTGCCAGCGGGGACACTGAAGCTTTCTTT; CDR3: CASGDTEAFF